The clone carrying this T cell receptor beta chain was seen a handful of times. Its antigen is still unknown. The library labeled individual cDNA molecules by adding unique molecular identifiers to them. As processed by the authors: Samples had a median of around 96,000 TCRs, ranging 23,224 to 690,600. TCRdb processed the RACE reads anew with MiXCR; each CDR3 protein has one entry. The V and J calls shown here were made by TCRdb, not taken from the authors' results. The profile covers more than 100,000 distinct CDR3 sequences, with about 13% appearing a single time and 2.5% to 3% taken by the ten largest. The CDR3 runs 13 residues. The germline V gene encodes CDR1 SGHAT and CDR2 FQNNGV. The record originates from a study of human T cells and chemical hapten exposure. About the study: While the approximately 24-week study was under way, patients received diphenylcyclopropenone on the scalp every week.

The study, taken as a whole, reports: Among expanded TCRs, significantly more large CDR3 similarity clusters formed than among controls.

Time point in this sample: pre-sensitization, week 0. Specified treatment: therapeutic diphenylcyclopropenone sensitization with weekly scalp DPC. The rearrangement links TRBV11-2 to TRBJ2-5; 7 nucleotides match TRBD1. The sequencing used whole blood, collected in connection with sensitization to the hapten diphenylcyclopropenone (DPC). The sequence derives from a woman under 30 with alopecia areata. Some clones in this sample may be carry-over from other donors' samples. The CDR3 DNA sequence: TGTGCAACCGAGGGACAGTCCCAAGAGACCCAGTACTTC. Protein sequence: CATEGQSQETQYF. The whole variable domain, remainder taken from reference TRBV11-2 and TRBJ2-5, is EAGVAQSPRYKIIEKRQSVAFWCNPISGHATLYWYQQILGQGPKLLIQFQNNGVVDDSQLPKDRFSAERLKGVDSTLKIQPAKLEDSAVYLCATEGQSQETQYFGPGTRLLVL.